This TCR beta chain was obtained from a study of Graves' ophthalmopathy and Graves' hyperthyroidism. Points on this clonotype: The antigen is not known.

V was clipped by 4 bases and J by 5 bases, with 14 bases between them. Germline-derived CDR1 and CDR2 are MNHEY and SMNVEV (reference sequence). CDR3 size: 15 residues. Whole-study findings and limits: Sensitivity reached roughly 70% and specificity under 85% when the model predicted ophthalmopathy progression. Most thyroid clonotypes with frequency above 0.001 were detected in blood too.

The starting material, about 9.9 ml of fresh peripheral blood, provided the PBMCs. TCR beta CDR3 amplification used RNA transcripts. HTBI primers primed a first-round RT-PCR, and a second-round multiplex PCR followed. A single record per CDR3 protein comes from TCRdb applying MiXCR to the multiplex PCR reads. The sample records fewer than 600,000 distinct CDR3 sequences, approximately 14% being singletons. Sequencing was performed on blood. This chain uses TRBV27 with TRBJ2-2; D not certain. The receptor was derived from a woman aged 25 to 39 with Graves' ophthalmopathy. The CDR3 DNA sequence: TGTGCCAGCAGTTCCTGGGATGTTAGGACCGGGGAGCTGTTTTTT. Translation: CASSSWDVRTGELFF.